These 17 T cell receptor beta chains originate from one sample sequenced in a study of T cell changes during pregnancy in multiple sclerosis (dated by TCRdb to between 2019 and 2020). The library relied on the immunoSEQ multiplex PCR assay. TCRdb obtained this table from immuneACCESS and retained in-frame rearrangements with V and J assigned. These tables miss some clones; where compared with another copy, unresolved V genes account for less than half of the shortfall, and the remainder is unexplained. Across this sample there are about 42,000 clones, with 87% seen only once. 0.75% to 1% of the sample is in the top ten clones. Here the sequenced sample was CD4+ T cells from peripheral blood mononuclear cells, taken after pregnancy. The receptor set was obtained from a female donor with multiple sclerosis, enrolled in a pregnancy study.

The rearrangement links TRBV5-4 to TRBJ2-1; D is ambiguous. CDR3 length equals 12 residues. Germline CDR1 reads SGHNT; CDR2 reads YYREEE (reference sequence). Trimming stripped 0 bases from V and 7 bases from J, with 5 bases between. In DNA form, the CDR3 reads TGTGCCAGCAGCTTGGATCGTAATGAGCAGTTCTTC. Amino acids: CASSLDRNEQFF.

The J gene is TRBJ2-1, the V gene TRBV5-1; 10 bases line up with TRBD2. The germline CDR1 and CDR2 sequences are SGHRS and YFSETQ. V was clipped by 1 base and J by 4 bases; unmatched bases: 5. The CDR3 spans 16 residues. In DNA form, the CDR3 reads TGCGCCAGCAGCTTGCTGGCTAGCGGGGGTTACAATGAGCAGTTCTTC. Encoded protein: CASSLLASGGYNEQFF.

The chain combines TRBV7-2 with TRBJ2-2, with TRBD2 matching over 12 bases. The V segment lost 5 bases and the J segment 6 bases; nucleotides outside the gene matches: 10. The CDR3 loop spans 17 amino acids. Per germline, CDR1 SGHTA and CDR2 FQGNSA. The DNA of the CDR3 is TGTGCCAGCAGCCCCCTAGCGGGGGGGCTAGGACCCGGGGAGCTGTTTTTT. Amino acids: CASSPLAGGLGPGELFF.

The V call is TRBV4-3, the J call TRBJ1-2, with D tentatively TRBD1 (5 bases). This CDR3 region has 14 residues. V was clipped by 3 bases and J by 8 bases, with 16 bases between them. In germline, CDR1 is LGHNA, CDR2 YSLEER. The CDR3 DNA reads TGCGCCAGCAGCCATCAAGCCGGACAAGCCGGCTACACCTTC. Its translation is CASSHQAGQAGYTF.

This sequence joins TRBV19 and TRBJ1-1, with D possibly being TRBD1 (6 bases). Germline V gene lookup returns CDR1 LNHDA and CDR2 SQIVND (reference sequence). CDR3 length equals 16 residues. V lost 1 base and J lost 2, with 14 bases in between. CDR3 residues: CASSIGPSGANTEAFF. The CDR3 nucleotides read TGTGCCAGTAGTATAGGGCCCTCAGGGGCCAACACTGAAGCTTTCTTT.

This sequence joins TRBV7-9 and TRBJ2-7, with 7 bases that match TRBD1. The junction had 12 bases not matched to a gene; V was cut back by 3 bases and J by 4 bases. The CDR3 has 16 amino acids. The germline CDR1 and CDR2 sequences are SEHNR and FQNEAQ (reference sequence). The CDR3 DNA is TGTGCCAGCAGCTTCCGACAGGGCACTCGGCCATACGAGCAGTACTTC. It encodes CASSFRQGTRPYEQYF.

The chain links TRBV15 to TRBJ1-1, with TRBD1 identical over 10 bases. J gave up 7 bases and V 2 bases, and 4 bases lay outside the gene matches. The germline CDR1 and CDR2 sequences are LNHNV and YYDKDF (reference sequence). This CDR3 comprises 14 residues. The CDR3 region is CATSRRQGASEAFF. DNA of the CDR3: TGTGCCACCAGCAGAAGACAGGGGGCGAGTGAAGCTTTCTTT.

This clone was counted once. V gene TRBV10-2 combines with J gene TRBJ1-5; D perhaps matches TRBD1 (5 bases). V lost 3 bases to trimming and J lost 7 bases, with 16 bases between them. Germline CDR1 is WSHSY and CDR2 is SAAADI. There are 15 residues in the CDR3. The CDR3 DNA reads TGCGCCAGCAGTGAAGTGGTCGGACAATCCCAGCCCCAGCATTTT. This encodes CASSEVVGQSQPQHF.

The genes are TRBV7-9 and TRBJ1-1; tentatively, D is TRBD1 (5 bases). The germline gives CDR1 SEHNR, CDR2 FQNEAQ (reference sequence). V was cut by 3 bases and J by 0 bases, with 8 bases left in between. The CDR3 loop spans 14 amino acids. Here the CDR3 DNA reads TGTGCCAGCAGCTTCGACAGACTGAACACTGAAGCTTTCTTT. This encodes CASSFDRLNTEAFF.

This clone is a singleton in its sample. The V gene is TRBV9, the J gene TRBJ2-1; 10 positions match TRBD2. Germline trimming cut 7 bases from V and 4 bases from J; bases unmatched to any gene: 5. CDR3 length: 14 residues. The germline CDR1 and CDR2 sequences are SGDLS and YYNGEE. The CDR3 DNA reads TGTGCCAGCGCTATAGCGGGGGGTTACAATGAGCAGTTCTTC. As protein: CASAIAGGYNEQFF.

The chain uses TRBV7-3 and TRBJ1-1; TRBD1 matches 7 bases. The CDR3 runs to 13 residues. Germline-derived CDR1 and CDR2 are SGHTA and FQGTGA. J was trimmed by 1 base and V by 6 bases; bases with no gene match: 2. In DNA, the CDR3 is TGTGCCAGCAGTGAGGGGGCGAACACTGAAGCTTTCTTT. Translated: CASSEGANTEAFF.

The J gene is TRBJ1-1, the V gene TRBV10-2, with D perhaps matching TRBD1 (5 bases). The CDR3 runs to 13 residues. The germline V gene has CDR1 WSHSY and CDR2 SAAADI. Trimming pared 6 bases from V and 0 bases from J, leaving 8 bases between. CDR3 amino acids: CASSRQMNTEAFF. CDR3 DNA: TGCGCCAGCAGCAGACAGATGAACACTGAAGCTTTCTTT.

This chain joins TRBV9 and TRBJ2-5; 13 bases fit TRBD2. CDR1 is SGDLS and CDR2 is YYNGEE in the germline V gene. This CDR3 contains 16 residues. After removal of 4 bases from V and 2 bases from J, the junction contained 5 bases not matched to a gene. The CDR3 region has the DNA TGTGCCAGCAGCATGACTAGCGGGGGGCCTCAAGAGACCCAGTACTTC. This translates into CASSMTSGGPQETQYF.

The chain combines TRBV4-1 with TRBJ2-7; 10 bases align to TRBD2. V dropped 0 bases and J dropped 0; count of bases not matched to a gene: 11. Germline lookup yields CDR1 MGHRA and CDR2 YSYEKL. CDR3 size: 19 residues. The CDR3 here is CASSQDSLLAGAFSYEQYF. CDR3 DNA: TGCGCCAGCAGCCAAGATTCGCTGCTAGCGGGGGCTTTCTCCTACGAGCAGTACTTC.

The genes are TRBV27 and TRBJ2-2; 12 positions agree with TRBD2. Germline CDR1 is MNHEY and CDR2 is SMNVEV (reference sequence). Trimming cost V 5 bases and J 4 bases; bases outside gene matches: 5. The CDR3 sequence is 16 residues long. CDR3 sequence reads: CASSTTSGGITGELFF. CDR3 sequence (DNA): TGTGCCAGCAGTACCACTAGCGGGGGGATCACCGGGGAGCTGTTTTTT.

V and J are TRBV18 and TRBJ2-5; D gene uncertain. Trimming removed 2 bases at V and 5 bases at J, with 6 bases between. CDR1 and CDR2 (germline): KGHSH, LQKENI. The CDR3 contains 12 residues. The CDR3 nucleotides read TGTGCCAGCTCACCAATGAGGGAGACCCAGTACTTC. This sequence encodes CASSPMRETQYF.

As to this clone: No conserved phenylalanine or tryptophan ends this CDR3, so it is likely a read error. It is unclear where the CDR3 begins or ends on the DNA, so no DNA is shown, and the CDR3 is as TCRdb lists it. The J gene is TRBJ2-7, the V gene TRBV20-1; the DNA was not compared with TRBD2, the D call given in the table. Looked up from germline, CDR1 is DFQATT and CDR2 is SNEGSKA (reference sequence). The CDR3 has 10 residues if both end residues are counted. The CDR3 spells CSAREASTRR.